Sequencing of this TCR beta chain was carried out in a study of OX40 agonist ivuxolimab in advanced cancers. Generated by immunoSEQ multiplex PCR, the TCRdb table keeps only in-frame clones and is missing some. The sample includes under 35,000 clones, 92% of them seen just once. The CDR3 extends over 15 amino acids. Between the trimmed V and J ends, which lost 5 bases and 0 bases, there was a span of 13 bases. Germline V CDR1 and CDR2: PRHDT, FYEKMQ (reference sequence). This specimen consisted of CD4+ or CD8+ T cells sorted from blood, obtained in a trial of the OX40 agonist ivuxolimab. This rearrangement joins TRBV13 to TRBJ2-5; no clear D. This clonotype originated in an adult with an advanced solid tumor such as melanoma, head and neck, liver or kidney cancer. CDR3 sequence: CASSIQGRYQETQYF. CDR3 nucleotides: TGTGCCAGCAGCATACAAGGCCGGTACCAAGAGACCCAGTACTTC.